The clone carrying this TCR beta chain was seen repeatedly, ten times or more. Its specificity is unknown. These data belong to a study of identical twins. General study findings and limits: Insertions were reduced in abundant cord blood beta clonotypes but not in memory repertoires. A cross-sectional statistical analysis, not follow-up of the same donors, supported the conclusions.

Germline V gene sequence: CDR1 DFQATT, CDR2 SNEGSKA (reference sequence). The CDR3 covers 13 residues. V was trimmed by 4 bases and J by 6 bases, leaving 13 bases between them. TCRdb re-analysed the 5' RACE reads in MiXCR, keeping a single row per CDR3 protein. The data show roughly 750,000 distinct CDR3 sequences, with roughly 20% seen just once and about 4.5% held by the top ten. These data were likewise used in another study, on T cells expressing NK-cell markers. That work contributes: Of the CD8+ T cell pool in over 5 donors, roughly 1.0-7.0% was accounted for by dominant NKG2C+ clonotypes. Evidence did not settle whether expanded NKG2C+ T cell clones targeted HCMV.

Material: PBMCs. The chain employs TRBV20-1 and TRBJ2-1, with D tentatively TRBD2 (7 bases). This receptor was taken from a woman younger than 30 in good health. This chain's CDR3 is CSAIGGRGNEQFF. The CDR3 bases are TGCAGTGCTATCGGGGGGCGGGGCAATGAGCAGTTCTTC.